Below are 18 T cell receptor beta chains sequenced from a single sample in a study of blood T cell repertoires in COVID-19. Some clones are missing from TCRdb's copy, which holds only in-frame ones; the method was immunoSEQ multiplex PCR. This table holds hundreds of thousands of clones, roughly 80% found once. Sequencing input: peripheral blood. These receptor sequences come from a woman older than 75 with COVID-19, enrolled during active disease.

The chain links TRBV6-6 to TRBJ1-2; perhaps TRBD1 as D (6 bases). The CDR3 has 14 residues. With 6 bases removed from V and 8 bases from J, the gap between germline ends came to 19 bases. CDR1 is MNHNY and CDR2 is SVGAGI in the germline V gene (reference sequence). The CDR3 bases are TGTGCCAGCAGCACCATCGGGGGGCTTTTGGGCTACACCTTC. Amino acid sequence: CASSTIGGLLGYTF.

The chain couples TRBV15 to TRBJ2-5; tentatively, D is TRBD1 (6 bases). CDR1 is LNHNV and CDR2 is YYDKDF in the germline V gene (reference sequence). With 5 bases removed from V and 3 bases from J, the gap between germline ends came to 13 bases. This CDR3 has 14 residues. In nucleotides, the CDR3 is TGTGCCACCAGCCGACAGGCCGTGGAAGAGACCCAGTACTTC. Protein: CATSRQAVEETQYF.

The gene calls are TRBV7-9 and TRBJ1-1, with 8 bases that match TRBD1. Germline CDR1 and CDR2: SEHNR and FQNEAQ (reference sequence). The length of the CDR3 is 16 residues. V gave up 5 bases and J gave up 4 bases; unmatched junction bases: 12. The CDR3 reads CASSRRTGRGLTEAFF. The DNA of the CDR3 is TGTGCCAGCAGCCGTCGGACAGGGAGAGGCCTCACTGAAGCTTTCTTT.

The CDR3 sequence: CATREYRGYGYTF. In nucleotides, the CDR3 is TGTGCCACCAGAGAATACAGGGGATATGGCTACACCTTC. The chain links TRBV15 to TRBJ1-2, with TRBD1 matching 7 bases. This CDR3 region has 13 residues. Trimming took 6 bases from V and 5 from J; bases not matched to a gene: 6. Germline-derived CDR1 and CDR2 are LNHNV and YYDKDF (reference sequence).

This chain joins TRBV7-3 and TRBJ1-6; TRBD1 is a possible D gene (5 bases). Germline V CDR1 and CDR2: SGHTA, FQGTGA. The CDR3 runs to 17 residues. Trimming cost V 2 bases and J 0 bases, with 11 bases left between them. CDR3 amino acids: CASSLDSSSSYNSPLHF. CDR3 bases: TGTGCCAGCAGCTTAGACAGTTCGAGCTCCTATAATTCACCCCTCCACTTT.

In this sample, this clone turned up once. V and J are TRBV11-3 and TRBJ2-1, with 7 bases lining up with TRBD1. The V segment lost 1 base and the J segment 2 bases; nucleotides outside the gene matches: 2. The CDR3 is 15 amino acids. Germline lookup yields CDR1 SGHNT and CDR2 YENEEA. Here the CDR3 DNA reads TGTGCCAGCAGCTTAGGAGGGGGCACCTACAATGAGCAGTTCTTC. Protein: CASSLGGGTYNEQFF.

This chain connects TRBV2 to TRBJ1-2, with TRBD1 matching over 9 bases. Germline CDR1 SNHLY, CDR2 FYNNEI. Trimming removed 4 bases from V and 4 bases from J; junction bases left unmatched: 7. The CDR3 loop spans 15 amino acids. The CDR3 loop reads CASSGPGQGRYGYTF. The DNA of the CDR3 is TGTGCCAGCAGTGGACCGGGACAGGGACGCTATGGCTACACCTTC.

This clone was observed many times. The DNA of the CDR3 is TGTGCCAGCAGTGAGGAGGGAGGCAGCACTGAAGCTTTCTTT. As protein: CASSEEGGSTEAFF. V and J are TRBV2 and TRBJ1-1; no reliable D call. V dropped 3 bases and J dropped 4 bases, with 12 bases sitting between them. CDR1 and CDR2 (germline): SNHLY, FYNNEI. The CDR3 is 14 residues long.

The chain carries TRBV4-2 and TRBJ2-7, with TRBD2 matching 9 bases. Looked up from germline, CDR1 is LGHNA and CDR2 is YNFKEQ. Unmatched junction bases numbered 5, after V lost 0 bases and J lost 2 bases. The CDR3 consists of 16 residues. The CDR3 sequence: CASSQEVAGVPYEQYF. CDR3 sequence (DNA): TGTGCCAGCAGCCAAGAGGTAGCGGGAGTGCCCTACGAGCAGTACTTC.

The chain is built from TRBV28 and TRBJ1-1, with D hard to call. Germline values: CDR1 MDHEN, CDR2 SYDVKM. Between the trimmed V and J ends, which lost 5 bases and 11 bases, there was a span of 15 bases. The CDR3 consists of 12 residues. The chain's CDR3 is CASSVSGMRAFF. CDR3 DNA sequence: TGTGCCAGCAGTGTCTCGGGGATGCGGGCTTTCTTT.

CDR3 bases: TGTGCCAGCAGCTTGTCGGGGGGGGAGACCCAGTACTTC. Residues: CASSLSGGETQYF. V usage is TRBV5-4 and J usage is TRBJ2-5, with TRBD2 matching 8 bases. The CDR3 is made up of 13 amino acids. Germline trimming cut 1 base from V and 5 bases from J; bases unmatched to any gene: 1. Germline V gene sequence: CDR1 SGHNT, CDR2 YYREEE (reference sequence).

Note on this clone: Other DNA sequences within the sample encode an identical CDR3. V gene TRBV30 combines with J gene TRBJ1-1; weak D call: TRBD1 (5 bases). Trimming removed 2 bases from V and 1 base from J, with 8 bases in between. The CDR3 runs 13 residues. Germline V gene data show CDR1 as GTSNPN and CDR2 as SVGIG (reference sequence). CDR3 DNA sequence: TGTGCCTGGAGTTCAACAGGGAACACTGAAGCTTTCTTT. It yields the protein CAWSSTGNTEAFF.

The chain uses TRBV27 and TRBJ1-3; D remains unclear. The germline V gene encodes CDR1 MNHEY and CDR2 SMNVEV (reference sequence). The CDR3 totals 14 residues. V was trimmed by 8 bases and J by 5 bases, leaving 16 bases between them. For the CDR3, the DNA is TGTGCCAGCGGCTTTTCAGCGGAGAGAAACACCATATATTTT. Encoded protein: CASGFSAERNTIYF.

The rearrangement joins TRBV5-4 to TRBJ1-4; D uncertain. The length of the CDR3 is 16 residues. Trimming removed 4 bases from V and 7 bases from J, with 20 bases in between. Germline loops: CDR1 SGHNT, CDR2 YYREEE (reference sequence). The CDR3 loop is CASSRKVDREGEKLFF. In nucleotides, the CDR3 is TGTGCCAGCAGCCGGAAGGTGGACCGAGAGGGTGAAAAACTGTTTTTT.

The chain uses TRBV10-3 and TRBJ1-2; TRBD1 agrees at 9 bases. The junction had 11 bases not matched to a gene; V was cut back by 9 bases and J by 3 bases. The germline CDR1 and CDR2 sequences are ENHRY and SYGVKD. The CDR3 is 15 residues long. DNA for the CDR3: TGTGCCATTAACCCCGGGACAGGGAAACACTATGGCTACACCTTC. Its translation: CAINPGTGKHYGYTF.

Concerning this clone: A junction boundary mismatches the germline segment, possibly from a read error. The chain combines TRBV2 with TRBJ1-2; maybe TRBD1 (6 bases). The CDR3 covers 14 residues. From germline, CDR1 is SNHLY and CDR2 FYNNEI. CDR3 loop: CASSETRGNDGYTF. In DNA, the CDR3 is TGTGCCAGCAGTGAAACCAGGGGTAACGATGGCTACACCTTC.

The gene calls are TRBV5-1 and TRBJ1-6, with D unclear. CDR3 length: 14 residues. Germline assignment: CDR1 SGHRS and CDR2 YFSETQ. Trimming pared 0 bases from V and 12 bases from J, leaving 13 bases between. CDR3 coding DNA: TGCGCCAGCAGCTTGGGCGAGAGCCTACTACCCCTCCACTTT. It encodes CASSLGESLLPLHF. Full variable domain (missing parts from reference TRBV5-1 and TRBJ1-6): KAGVTQTPRYLIKTRGQQVTLSCSPISGHRSVSWYQQTPGQGLQFLFEYFSETQRNKGNFPGRFSGRQFSNSRSEMNVSTLELGDSALYLCASSLGESLLPLHFGNGTRLTVT.

This clone has a single count. The chain joins TRBV5-1 to TRBJ2-5; 12 positions match TRBD2. The CDR3 has 16 residues. Per germline, CDR1 SGHRS and CDR2 YFSETQ. V lost 1 base and J lost 2; bases outside the gene matches: 3. This CDR3 is CASSLRTSGVQETQYF. In DNA form, the CDR3 reads TGCGCCAGCAGCTTGAGGACTAGCGGGGTACAAGAGACCCAGTACTTC.